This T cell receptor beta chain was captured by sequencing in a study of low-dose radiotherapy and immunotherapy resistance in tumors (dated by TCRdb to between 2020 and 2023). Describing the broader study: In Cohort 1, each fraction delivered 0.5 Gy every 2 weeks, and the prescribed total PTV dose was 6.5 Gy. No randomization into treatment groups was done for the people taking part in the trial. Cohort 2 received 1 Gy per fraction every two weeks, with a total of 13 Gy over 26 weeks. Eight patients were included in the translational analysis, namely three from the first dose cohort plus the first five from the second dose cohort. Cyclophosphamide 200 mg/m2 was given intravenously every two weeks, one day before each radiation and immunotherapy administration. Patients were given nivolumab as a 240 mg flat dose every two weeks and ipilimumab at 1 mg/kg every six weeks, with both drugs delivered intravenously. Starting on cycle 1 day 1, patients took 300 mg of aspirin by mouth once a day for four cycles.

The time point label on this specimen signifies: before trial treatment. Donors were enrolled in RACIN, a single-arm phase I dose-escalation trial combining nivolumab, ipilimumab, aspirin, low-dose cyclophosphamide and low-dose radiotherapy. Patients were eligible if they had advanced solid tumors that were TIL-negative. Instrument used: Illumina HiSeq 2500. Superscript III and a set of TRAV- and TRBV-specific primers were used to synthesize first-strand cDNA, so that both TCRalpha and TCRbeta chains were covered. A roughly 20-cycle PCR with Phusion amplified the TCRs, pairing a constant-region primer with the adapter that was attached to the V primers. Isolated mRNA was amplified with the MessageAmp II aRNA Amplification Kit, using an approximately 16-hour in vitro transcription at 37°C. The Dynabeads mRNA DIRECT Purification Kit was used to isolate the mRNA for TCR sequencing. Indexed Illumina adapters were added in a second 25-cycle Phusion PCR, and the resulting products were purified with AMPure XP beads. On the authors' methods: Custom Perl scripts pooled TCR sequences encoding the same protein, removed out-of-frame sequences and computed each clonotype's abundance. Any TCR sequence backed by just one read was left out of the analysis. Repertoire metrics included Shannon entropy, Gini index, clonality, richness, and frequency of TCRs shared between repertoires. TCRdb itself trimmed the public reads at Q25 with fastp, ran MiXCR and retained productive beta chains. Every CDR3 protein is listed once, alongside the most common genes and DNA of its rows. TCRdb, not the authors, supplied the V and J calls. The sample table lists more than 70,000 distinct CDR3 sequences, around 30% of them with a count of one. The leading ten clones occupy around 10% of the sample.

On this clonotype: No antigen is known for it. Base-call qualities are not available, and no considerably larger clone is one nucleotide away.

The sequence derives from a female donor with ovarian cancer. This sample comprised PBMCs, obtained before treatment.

The sequenced DNA: TGTGCCAGCTCCAAATCCTGGACTGTGAACACCGGGGAGCTGTTTTTT. Translated, this is CASSKSWTVNTGELFF. In this chain, TRBV6-5 is recombined with TRBJ2-2; a tentative D match to TRBD2 spans 5 bases. V is pared back by 8 bases and J by 1 base, with 17 bases lying between the germline termini. The germline V gene gives CDR1 as MNHEY and CDR2 as SVGAGI. Including the terminal cysteine and phenylalanine, the CDR3 comprises 16 residues. The CDR3 DNA has 48 bases and is translated from base 1.